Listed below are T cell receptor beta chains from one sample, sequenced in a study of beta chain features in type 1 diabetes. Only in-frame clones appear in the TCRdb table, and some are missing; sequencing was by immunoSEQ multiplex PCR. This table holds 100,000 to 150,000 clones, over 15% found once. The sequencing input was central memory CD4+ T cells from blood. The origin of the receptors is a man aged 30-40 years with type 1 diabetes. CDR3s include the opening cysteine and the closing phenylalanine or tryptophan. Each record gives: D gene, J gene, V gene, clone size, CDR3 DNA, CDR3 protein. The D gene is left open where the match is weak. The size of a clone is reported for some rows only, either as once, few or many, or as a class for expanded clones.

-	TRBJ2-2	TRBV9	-	TGTGCCAGCAGCAAATCTATGAACACCGGGGAGCTGTTTTTT	CASSKSMNTGELFF
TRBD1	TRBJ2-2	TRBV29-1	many	TGCAGCGTTAGGACAGGGAGCAGGACCGGGGAGCTGTTTTTT	CSVRTGSRTGELFF
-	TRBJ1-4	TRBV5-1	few	TGCGCCAGCGCTCCTGGGGCAGGCCAAACTAATGAAAAACTGTTTTTT	CASAPGAGQTNEKLFF
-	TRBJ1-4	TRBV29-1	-	TGCAGTGCAACGGATCAGTTTAATGAAAAACTGTTTTTT	CSATDQFNEKLFF
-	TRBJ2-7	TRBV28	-	TGTGCCAGCGATGGAGGCAGGGCTAACTCCTACGAGCAGTACTTC	CASDGGRANSYEQYF
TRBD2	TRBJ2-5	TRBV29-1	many	TGCAGCGTACCCACTAGCGGGGGGGCCCAAGAGACCCAGTACTTC	CSVPTSGGAQETQYF
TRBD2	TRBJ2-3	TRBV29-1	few	TGCAGCCTCGGCGGGGGTACAGATACGCAGTATTTT	CSLGGGTDTQYF
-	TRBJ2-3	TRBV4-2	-	TGTGCCAGCAGCCAAGGAGGGGGAGATACGCAGTATTTT	CASSQGGGDTQYF
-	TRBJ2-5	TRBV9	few	TGTGCCAGCAGCCCCGGTCCAGCAGAGACCCAGTACTTC	CASSPGPAETQYF
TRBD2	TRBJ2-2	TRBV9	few	TGTGCCAGCAGCGTAGCTGGGGTAGCGGGGGCGAACACCGGGGAGCTGTTTTTT	CASSVAGVAGANTGELFF
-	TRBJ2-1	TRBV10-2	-	TGCGCCAGCAGATCAGCGACAGGCGACCACTACAATGAGCAGTTCTTC	CASRSATGDHYNEQFF
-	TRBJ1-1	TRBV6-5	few	TGTGCCAGCAGTGCAACAGGGAGGACTGAAGCTTTCTTT	CASSATGRTEAFF
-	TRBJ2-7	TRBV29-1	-	TGCAGCGTTGAAGATAAGGTTTCGGGGGAGCAGTACTTC	CSVEDKVSGEQYF
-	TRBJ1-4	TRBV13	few	TGTGCCAGCAGCTTACGAAAGGGTGAAAAACTGTTTTTT	CASSLRKGEKLFF
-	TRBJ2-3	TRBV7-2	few	TGTGCCAGCAGCTTAGTCGGGCGCACAGATACGCAGTATTTT	CASSLVGRTDTQYF
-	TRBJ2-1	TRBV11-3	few	TGTGCCAGCAGCCCGGATTTGGGCTACAATGAGCAGTTCTTC	CASSPDLGYNEQFF
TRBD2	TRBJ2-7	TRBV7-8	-	TGTGCCAGCAGCTTGGGCGGGGGGCCCCACTACGAGCAGTACTTC	CASSLGGGPHYEQYF
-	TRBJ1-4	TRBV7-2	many	TGTGCCAGCAGCCCGGGGGATGCAACTAATGAAAAACTGTTTTTT	CASSPGDATNEKLFF
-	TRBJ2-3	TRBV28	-	TGTGCCAGCAGTTTAGTTCCCACTGGACGGCCAGATACGCAGTATTTT	CASSLVPTGRPDTQYF
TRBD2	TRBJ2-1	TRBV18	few	TGTGCCAGCTCACCAGTACTAGCGGGGGGGACGAGCTCCTACAATGAGCAGTTCTTC	CASSPVLAGGTSSYNEQFF
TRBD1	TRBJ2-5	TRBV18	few	TGTGCCAGCTCCGGACAGGGCCGCGAGACCCAGTACTTC	CASSGQGRETQYF
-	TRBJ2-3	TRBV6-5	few	TGTGCCAGCAGTCCTACTGCTGGTACGCAGTATTTT	CASSPTAGTQYF
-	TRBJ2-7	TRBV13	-	TGTGCCAGCAGTTCTGGGCAGGGTCGGTACGAGCAGTACTTC	CASSSGQGRYEQYF
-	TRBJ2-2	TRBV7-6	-	TGTGCCAGCAGCGGACGATCGGGGGAGCTGTTTTTT	CASSGRSGELFF
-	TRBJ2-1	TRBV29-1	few	TGCAGCGTTGAGGTAGGAGGGGTCGAGCAGTTCTTC	CSVEVGGVEQFF
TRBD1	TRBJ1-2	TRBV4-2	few	TGTGCCAGCAGCCCCGGACAGGGAGGGTATGGCTACACCTTC	CASSPGQGGYGYTF
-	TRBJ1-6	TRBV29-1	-	TGCAGCGTTAAGGACAGCTCCTATAATTCACCCCTCCACTTT	CSVKDSSYNSPLHF
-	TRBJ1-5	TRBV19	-	TGTGCCAGTAGTTTTAACAGGGTGGAGCAGCCCCAGCATTTT	CASSFNRVEQPQHF
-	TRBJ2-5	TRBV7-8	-	TGTGCCAGCAGCTTAGGGACTCAAGAGACCCAGTACTTC	CASSLGTQETQYF
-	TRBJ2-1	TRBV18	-	TGTGCCAGCTCACCACCGGGGGGCCCAAGCTTCAATGAGCAGTTCTTC	CASSPPGGPSFNEQFF
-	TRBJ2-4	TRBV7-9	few	TGTGCCAGCAGCTTAGGTGACATTCAGTACTTC	CASSLGDIQYF
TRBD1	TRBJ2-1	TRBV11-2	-	TGTGCCAGCAGCATCGGACAGGGCTTCTACAATGAGCAGTTCTTC	CASSIGQGFYNEQFF
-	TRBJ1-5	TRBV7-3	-	TGTGCCAGCTCCCAATCGGGGAGCAATCAGCCCCAGCATTTT	CASSQSGSNQPQHF